The 29 T cell receptor beta chains below all came from one sample that was sequenced in a study of T cell responses to AZD1222 COVID-19 vaccine. Clones were read by immunoSEQ multiplex PCR, and TCRdb kept only the in-frame ones, dropping some. The sample records 75,000 to 95,000 clones, over 75% being singletons. Source: peripheral blood, taken on day 0 of AZD1222 vaccination. Receptors originate from an adult in good health.

V gene TRBV7-2 combines with J gene TRBJ2-1, with a weak D call TRBD2 (5 bases). The CDR3 runs to 13 residues. Trimming shortened V by 1 base and J by 15 bases, and 16 bases separated the two germline ends. Germline V gene data show CDR1 as SGHTA and CDR2 as FQGNSA. CDR3 sequence reads: CASSLDYAGPGFF. CDR3 coding DNA: TGTGCCAGCAGCTTAGATTATGCGGGCCCGGGGTTCTTC.

The gene calls are TRBV4-2 and TRBJ1-1, with D possibly TRBD1 on 5 matching bases. The germline V and J ends were trimmed by 0 bases and 7 bases, with 9 bases remaining between them. This CDR3 comprises 13 residues. Germline assignment: CDR1 LGHNA and CDR2 YNFKEQ. The CDR3 loop reads CASSQDPGREAFF. The DNA for the CDR3 is TGTGCCAGCAGCCAAGATCCGGGGCGTGAAGCTTTCTTT.

This clone has more than one count but fewer than ten. The genes are TRBV3-1 (or the pseudogene TRBV3-2) and TRBJ2-1; 13 bases agree with TRBD2. CDR1 and CDR2 from the germline V gene are LGHDT and YNNKEL (reference sequence). Germline trimming cut 7 bases from V and 9 bases from J; bases unmatched to any gene: 6. The CDR3 totals 14 residues. CDR3 DNA sequence: TGTGCCAGCACCGGACTAGCGGGAGTGAGTGAGCAGTTCTTC. Protein sequence: CASTGLAGVSEQFF.

The chain links TRBV4-1 to TRBJ1-5; 7 bases are shared with TRBD1. Losses at the gene ends were 2 bases for V and 5 bases for J; bases not matched to a gene: 9. This CDR3 has 16 residues. The germline V gene encodes CDR1 MGHRA and CDR2 YSYEKL. Here the CDR3 reads CASSQLLLTGYQPQHF. The CDR3 nucleotides read TGCGCCAGCAGCCAACTACTTTTGACAGGGTATCAGCCCCAGCATTTT.

V gene TRBV10-3 combines with J gene TRBJ1-1; a possible D gene is TRBD1 (6 bases). Per germline, CDR1 ENHRY and CDR2 SYGVKD. CDR3 length equals 15 residues. With 1 base removed from V and 7 bases from J, the gap between germline ends came to 16 bases. CDR3 in amino acids: CAISEWLQQGGEAFF. As DNA, the CDR3 is TGTGCCATCAGTGAGTGGTTACAACAGGGAGGTGAAGCTTTCTTT.

Only one count was recorded for this clone. The chain joins TRBV3-1 (or the pseudogene TRBV3-2) to TRBJ2-5; D is perhaps TRBD2 (5 bases). Trimming took off 0 bases at V and 3 bases at J, with 11 bases between the two ends. The length of the CDR3 is 15 residues. CDR1 and CDR2 from the germline V gene are LGHDT and YNNKEL (reference sequence). DNA for the CDR3: TGTGCCAGCAGCCAAGATGGACGGACTGAAGAGACCCAGTACTTC. It translates to CASSQDGRTEETQYF.

The CDR3 protein is CASSFAALGGYGYTF. The CDR3 coding sequence is TGTGCCAGCAGCTTCGCAGCGTTAGGAGGATATGGCTACACCTTC. This chain connects TRBV5-8 to TRBJ1-2; D gene ambiguous. The CDR3 length is 15 residues. V was pared by 2 bases and J by 5 bases, with 16 bases between. Germline V gene data show CDR1 as SGHTS and CDR2 as YDEGEE.

This clone came up a few times. The genes are TRBV19 and TRBJ1-1, with 8 bases lining up with TRBD1. V was clipped by 7 bases and J by 4 bases; unmatched bases: 5. CDR1 and CDR2 from the germline V gene are LNHDA and SQIVND (reference sequence). The length of the CDR3 is 13 residues. The CDR3 sequence: CASTRGQITEAFF. DNA of the CDR3: TGTGCCAGTACCAGGGGGCAAATCACTGAAGCTTTCTTT. Using reference TRBV19 and TRBJ1-1 for the parts outside the CDR3, the full variable domain is DGGITQSPKYLFRKEGQNVTLSCEQNLNHDAMYWYRQDPGQGLRLIYYSQIVNDFQKGDIAEGYSVSREKKESFPLTVTSAQKNPTAFYLCASTRGQITEAFFGQGTRLTVV.

This clone appeared once. The V gene is TRBV19, the J gene TRBJ2-7; the match to TRBD1 covers 9 bases. The CDR3 loop spans 16 amino acids. With V trimmed by 1 base and J by 4 bases, 8 bases remained unmatched. Germline CDR1 reads LNHDA; CDR2 reads SQIVND (reference sequence). CDR3 DNA sequence: TGTGCCAGTAGTATAGGCGCGGGACAGGGTGTTTACGAGCAGTACTTC. The encoded protein is CASSIGAGQGVYEQYF.

This chain links TRBV3-1 (or the pseudogene TRBV3-2) with TRBJ1-2; D remains ambiguous. The CDR3 runs 13 residues. Trimming shortened V by 0 bases and J by 5 bases, and 7 bases separated the two germline ends. The germline CDR1 and CDR2 sequences are LGHDT and YNNKEL (reference sequence). The CDR3 is CASSQEGQYGYTF. In DNA, the CDR3 is TGTGCCAGCAGCCAAGAGGGTCAGTATGGCTACACCTTC.

The chain uses TRBV5-6 and TRBJ1-5; 8 positions agree with TRBD1. Trimming cost V 4 bases and J 1 base; bases outside gene matches: 4. The germline V gene encodes CDR1 SGHDT and CDR2 YYEEEE. The CDR3 runs 15 residues. CDR3 region: CASSRGQGSNQPQHF. The CDR3 DNA follows: TGTGCCAGCAGCCGCGGACAGGGAAGCAATCAGCCCCAGCATTTT.

The chain combines TRBV5-1 with TRBJ2-4, with D tentatively TRBD1 (6 bases). Germline loops: CDR1 SGHRS, CDR2 YFSETQ. The CDR3 is 15 residues long. Trimming shortened V by 5 bases and J by 10 bases, and 22 bases separated the two germline ends. CDR3 sequence reads: CASRDGDNLSHIQYF. The CDR3 DNA reads as TGCGCCAGCAGGGACGGGGACAACCTATCCCATATTCAGTACTTC.

CDR3 amino acids: CASMNPRGDTQYF. DNA of the CDR3: TGTGCCAGCATGAACCCTAGGGGGGATACGCAGTATTTT. The chain links TRBV6-4 to TRBJ2-3; TRBD1 is a possible D gene (6 bases). The V and J ends lost 7 bases and 6 bases respectively, with 14 bases between them. This CDR3 spans 13 amino acids. Per the germline V gene, CDR1 is MRHNA and CDR2 is SNTAGT.

V and J are TRBV6-2 or TRBV6-3 and TRBJ2-2, with a weak D call TRBD2 (6 bases). This CDR3 has 17 residues. V was cut by 2 bases and J by 4 bases, with 17 bases left in between. The germline gives CDR1 MNHEY, CDR2 SVGEGT. CDR3 sequence: CASSYLWASVGTGELFF. CDR3 DNA: TGTGCCAGCAGTTACCTCTGGGCTAGCGTGGGCACCGGGGAGCTGTTTTTT.

The chain uses TRBV27 and TRBJ2-1; D is undetermined. This CDR3 comprises 13 residues. V was cut by 8 bases and J by 4 bases, with 12 bases left in between. Germline V CDR1 and CDR2: MNHEY, SMNVEV (reference sequence). CDR3 nucleotides: TGTGCCAGCGCCACACATAATTACAATGAGCAGTTCTTC. Translating it yields CASATHNYNEQFF.

This chain connects TRBV25-1 to TRBJ1-2, with 11 positions matching TRBD1. With 5 bases clipped from V and 1 base from J, the junction kept 6 bases outside the gene matches. Germline V gene sequence: CDR1 MGHDK, CDR2 SYGVNS. The length of the CDR3 is 16 residues. The CDR3 region has the DNA TGTGCCAGCAGTCACAGGACAGGGGGCGGTAACTATGGCTACACCTTC. It is translated as CASSHRTGGGNYGYTF.

The chain has TRBV19 and TRBJ1-6; weak D call: TRBD1 (5 bases). Germline-derived CDR1 and CDR2 are LNHDA and SQIVND (reference sequence). This CDR3 spans 12 amino acids. CDR3 coding DNA: TGTGCTCAAGGGACTCTTAGGGGTCCCCTCCACTTT. This codes for CAQGTLRGPLHF.

This clone was found a few times. The chain combines TRBV5-5 with TRBJ1-2; a weak D match, TRBD1 (5 bases). Trimming removed 3 bases from V and 4 bases from J, with 22 bases in between. In germline, CDR1 is SGHKS, CDR2 YYEKEE (reference sequence). The CDR3 extends over 17 amino acids. DNA of the CDR3: TGTGCCAGCAGCTCGACTATTGTAGGGGACTTGAGCTATGGCTACACCTTC. Protein product: CASSSTIVGDLSYGYTF.

This sequence joins TRBV28 and TRBJ1-2; unclear D gene. This CDR3 has 12 residues. The V gene's germline CDR1 is MDHEN and CDR2 SYDVKM. Trimming took off 3 bases at V and 5 bases at J, with 7 bases between the two ends. The CDR3 nucleotides read TGTGCCAGCAGTTTCTTGGGGTATGGCTACACCTTC. Translated, it gives CASSFLGYGYTF.

The V call is TRBV3-1 (or the pseudogene TRBV3-2), the J call TRBJ2-7; possibly TRBD1 for D (6 bases). Trimming stripped 4 bases from V and 0 bases from J, with 16 bases between. Germline V gene data show CDR1 as LGHDT and CDR2 as YNNKEL (reference sequence). The CDR3 extends over 16 amino acids. The CDR3 DNA reads as TGTGCCAGCAGCCCTACCCGGACGGACAGCTCCTACGAGCAGTACTTC. The encoded protein is CASSPTRTDSSYEQYF.

The chain recombines TRBV6-5 with TRBJ1-2; no clear D. Germline values: CDR1 MNHEY, CDR2 SVGAGI. With 6 bases removed from V and 4 bases from J, the gap between germline ends came to 12 bases. The CDR3 has 13 amino acids. Here the CDR3 DNA reads TGTGCCAGCAGCCCCCAGAGACTCTATGGCTACACCTTC. Translated: CASSPQRLYGYTF.

The rearrangement joins TRBV5-1 to TRBJ2-1, with 8 bases that match TRBD2. Germline V CDR1 and CDR2: SGHRS, YFSETQ. Germline trimming cut 0 bases from V and 8 bases from J; bases unmatched to any gene: 10. The CDR3 covers 16 residues. The chain's CDR3 is CASSLAAPAGEDEQFF. The CDR3 DNA reads as TGCGCCAGCAGCTTGGCCGCACCAGCGGGAGAGGATGAGCAGTTCTTC.

The genes are TRBV6-5 and TRBJ2-7, with D possibly TRBD1 on 6 matching bases. V was pared by 7 bases and J by 4 bases, with 14 bases between. Germline CDR1 MNHEY, CDR2 SVGAGI. The length of the CDR3 is 13 residues. CDR3 amino acids: CASTGLGGYEQYF. The CDR3 coding sequence is TGTGCCAGCACGGGATTAGGGGGTTACGAGCAGTACTTC.

The chain recombines TRBV6-5 with TRBJ1-2; perhaps TRBD1 as D (6 bases). V lost 4 bases to trimming and J lost 8 bases, with 14 bases between them. The CDR3 has 13 residues. Germline V gene lookup returns CDR1 MNHEY and CDR2 SVGAGI. CDR3 sequence reads: CASSSRGPAGYTF. The CDR3 coding sequence is TGTGCCAGCAGTTCCCGGGGGCCGGCCGGCTACACCTTC.

This chain links TRBV29-1 with TRBJ1-2; D is ambiguous. V was cut by 4 bases and J by 7 bases, with 13 bases left in between. The CDR3 covers 12 residues. Germline CDR1 and CDR2: SQVTM and ANQGSEA. CDR3 protein: CSVVQASGGYTF. The CDR3 DNA sequence: TGCAGCGTTGTGCAGGCGTCGGGTGGCTACACCTTC.

The chain recombines TRBV7-2 with TRBJ2-2; no clear D gene. This CDR3 has 16 amino acids. Trimming left V 3 bases short and J 1 base short, with 12 bases between. Germline V CDR1 and CDR2: SGHTA, FQGNSA. The CDR3 sequence is CASSFETALNTGELFF. The CDR3 nucleotides read TGTGCCAGCAGCTTTGAGACGGCCTTGAACACCGGGGAGCTGTTTTTT.

The CDR3 DNA reads TGTGCCAGCAGCTCCGAGAACACCGGGGAGCTGTTTTTT. Translated, it gives CASSSENTGELFF. V gene TRBV7-2 combines with J gene TRBJ2-2; no firm D call. The CDR3 sequence is 13 residues long. Germline V gene lookup returns CDR1 SGHTA and CDR2 FQGNSA. With 4 bases removed from V and 1 base from J, the gap between germline ends came to 4 bases.

The V call is TRBV7-8, the J call TRBJ1-5; D gene unclear. Germline V gene data show CDR1 as SGHVS and CDR2 as FQNEAQ. Trimming left V 8 bases short and J 0 bases short, with 14 bases between. This CDR3 is 15 amino acids long. As DNA, the CDR3 is TGTGCCAGCCGGTCGGGAGCCAATAGCAATCAGCCCCAGCATTTT. This encodes CASRSGANSNQPQHF.

V and J are TRBV7-2 and TRBJ2-5; a weak D match, TRBD1 (5 bases). Per germline, CDR1 SGHTA and CDR2 FQGNSA. The CDR3 consists of 14 residues. The V and J ends lost 5 bases and 1 base respectively, with 11 bases between them. The CDR3 loop reads CASSKTGIQETQYF. As DNA, the CDR3 is TGTGCCAGCAGCAAAACAGGAATCCAAGAGACCCAGTACTTC. The complete variable domain, with remaining parts taken from reference TRBV7-2 and TRBJ2-5, reads GAGVSQSPSNKVTEKGKDVELRCDPISGHTALYWYRQSLGQGLEFLIYFQGNSAPDKSGLPSDRFSAERTGGSVSTLTIQRTQQEDSAVYLCASSKTGIQETQYFGPGTRLLVL.